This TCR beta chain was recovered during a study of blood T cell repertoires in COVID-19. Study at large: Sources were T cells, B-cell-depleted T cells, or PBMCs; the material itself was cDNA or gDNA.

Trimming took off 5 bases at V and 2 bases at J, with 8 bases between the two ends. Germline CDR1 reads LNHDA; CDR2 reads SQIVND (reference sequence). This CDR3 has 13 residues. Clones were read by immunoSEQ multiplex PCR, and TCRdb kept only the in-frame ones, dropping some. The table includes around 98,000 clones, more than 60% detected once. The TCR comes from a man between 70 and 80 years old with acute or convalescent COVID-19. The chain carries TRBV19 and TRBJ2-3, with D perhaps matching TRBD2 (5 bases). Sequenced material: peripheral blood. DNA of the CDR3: TGTGCCAGTAGTCCGGGAAACACAGATACGCAGTATTTT. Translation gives CASSPGNTDTQYF.